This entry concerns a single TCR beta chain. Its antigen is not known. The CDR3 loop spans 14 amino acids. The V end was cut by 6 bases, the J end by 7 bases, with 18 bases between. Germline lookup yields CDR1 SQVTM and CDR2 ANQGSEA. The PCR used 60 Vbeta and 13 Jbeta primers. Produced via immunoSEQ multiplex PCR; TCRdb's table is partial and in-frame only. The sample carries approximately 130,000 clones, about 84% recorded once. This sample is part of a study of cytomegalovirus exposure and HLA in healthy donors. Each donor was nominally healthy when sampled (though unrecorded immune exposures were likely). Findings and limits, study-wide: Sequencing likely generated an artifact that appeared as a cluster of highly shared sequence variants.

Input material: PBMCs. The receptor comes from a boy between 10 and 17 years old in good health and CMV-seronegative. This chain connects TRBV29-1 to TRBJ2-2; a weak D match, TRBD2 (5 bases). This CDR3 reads CSVARSVSGGELFF. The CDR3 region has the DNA TGCAGCGTGGCCCGTAGCGTATCGGGCGGGGAGCTGTTTTTT.